The 15 T cell receptor beta chains given below trace back to one sample, sequenced in a study of T cells in narcolepsy. Repertoires were generated with immunoSEQ multiplex PCR, while TCRdb's copy carries only in-frame clones and drops some. Among 25,000 to 35,000 clones listed, 60% to 85% were seen once. Material: memory (CD45RA-) CD4+ T cells from blood. These receptors all come from a human donor in good health.

The chain carries TRBV6-5 and TRBJ2-3, with TRBD1 identical over 9 bases. CDR1 and CDR2 from the germline V gene are MNHEY and SVGAGI. V lost 2 bases to trimming and J lost 3 bases; unmatched junction nucleotides: 6. The CDR3 totals 16 residues. The DNA for the CDR3 is TGTGCCAGCAGTTACACCGGGACAGGGAGGACAGATACGCAGTATTTT. It yields the protein CASSYTGTGRTDTQYF.

The chain has TRBV2 and TRBJ2-7; 7 nucleotides match TRBD1. Trimming took 7 bases from V and 6 from J; bases not matched to a gene: 12. Germline V gene lookup returns CDR1 SNHLY and CDR2 FYNNEI. CDR3 length: 14 residues. In DNA form, the CDR3 reads TGTGCCAGCAAACCGGGACAGTCGGGTGGCGAGCAGTACTTC. It specifies CASKPGQSGGEQYF.

This chain connects TRBV4-3 to TRBJ2-1; D not certain. V was clipped by 0 bases and J by 8 bases, with 11 bases between them. The CDR3 spans 14 residues. Germline V lookup: CDR1 LGHNA, CDR2 YSLEER. This CDR3 reads CASSQDFPNYEQFF. The CDR3, as DNA: TGCGCCAGCAGCCAAGATTTTCCAAACTATGAGCAGTTCTTC.

V and J are TRBV11-1 and TRBJ2-3; a weak D match, TRBD2 (6 bases). V shed 3 bases and J shed 1 base, with 8 bases lying between them. This CDR3 has 14 amino acids. Germline CDR1 reads SGHAT; CDR2 reads FQDESV (reference sequence). The CDR3 loop is CASSLAGRTDTQYF. CDR3 coding DNA: TGTGCCAGCAGCTTGGCGGGGCGCACAGATACGCAGTATTTT.

The table lists this clone with a count of one. The rearrangement links TRBV9 to TRBJ2-1; the match to TRBD2 covers 12 bases. The trim removed 2 bases at V and 4 bases at J, leaving 7 bases unmatched. Germline loops: CDR1 SGDLS, CDR2 YYNGEE. The CDR3 is 17 amino acids. CDR3: CASSVSSGGAKYNEQFF. CDR3 DNA sequence: TGTGCCAGCAGCGTTTCTAGCGGGGGGGCGAAATACAATGAGCAGTTCTTC.

CDR3 in amino acids: CASSLRGTSGLRSYNEQFF. The CDR3 DNA is TGTGCCAGCAGTTTGAGGGGGACTAGCGGGTTACGCTCCTACAATGAGCAGTTCTTC. The chain is built from TRBV27 and TRBJ2-1, with 12 bases lining up with TRBD2. CDR3 length: 19 residues. J was trimmed by 0 bases and V by 3 bases; bases with no gene match: 9. The germline gives CDR1 MNHEY, CDR2 SMNVEV (reference sequence).

The chain recombines TRBV19 with TRBJ2-1, with D tentatively TRBD1 (6 bases). V shed 10 bases and J shed 3 bases, with 10 bases lying between them. Germline lookup yields CDR1 LNHDA and CDR2 SQIVND (reference sequence). The CDR3 consists of 12 residues. CDR3 sequence: CATQQGYNEQFF. The DNA for the CDR3 is TGTGCCACCCAACAGGGCTACAATGAGCAGTTCTTC.

The chain employs TRBV4-3 and TRBJ2-2; TRBD2 aligns across 8 bases. The germline gives CDR1 LGHNA, CDR2 YSLEER. The CDR3 is 16 amino acids. Trimming cost V 2 bases and J 0 bases; bases outside gene matches: 2. The CDR3 DNA follows: TGCGCCAGCAGCCAATTAGCGGGGACGAACACCGGGGAGCTGTTTTTT. This sequence encodes CASSQLAGTNTGELFF.

This clone was detected only a few times. The chain carries TRBV5-6 and TRBJ1-4; 8 bases fit TRBD1. The CDR3 has 15 residues. With V trimmed by 3 bases and J by 6 bases, 7 bases remained unmatched. CDR1 SGHDT and CDR2 YYEEEE come from the germline V gene. Here the CDR3 DNA reads TGTGCCAGCAGCTCCAGGACAGGGTTTTATGAAAAACTGTTTTTT. Amino acid sequence: CASSSRTGFYEKLFF.

This chain links TRBV5-1 with TRBJ2-5, with 8 bases identical to TRBD1. V trimming: 4 bases; J trimming: 5 bases; junction bases outside the gene matches: 4. The CDR3 spans 13 residues. The germline gives CDR1 SGHRS, CDR2 YFSETQ. The CDR3 reads CASSQGASETQYF. The CDR3 DNA is TGCGCCAGCAGCCAGGGGGCATCGGAGACCCAGTACTTC.

V is TRBV7-2 and J is TRBJ2-3; D remains unclear. V was cut by 4 bases and J by 6 bases, with 8 bases left in between. This CDR3 has 12 amino acids. CDR1 SGHTA and CDR2 FQGNSA come from the germline V gene. The CDR3 nucleotides read TGTGCCAGCAGCTCTGTGGGGGATACGCAGTATTTT. Residues: CASSSVGDTQYF.

This clone was counted a few times. The chain couples TRBV7-9 to TRBJ2-2; 8 bases align to TRBD2. Germline V gene lookup returns CDR1 SEHNR and CDR2 FQNEAQ (reference sequence). J lost 3 bases, V lost 5 bases, and 2 bases had no gene match. This CDR3 is 14 amino acids long. CDR3 protein: CASSASGHTGELFF. For the CDR3, the DNA is TGTGCCAGCAGCGCTAGCGGGCACACCGGGGAGCTGTTTTTT.

The gene calls are TRBV2 and TRBJ2-3; TRBD2 matches at 8 bases. The ends lost 8 bases at V and 6 bases at J; junction bases unmatched: 10. This CDR3 is built from 14 residues. Germline assignment: CDR1 SNHLY and CDR2 FYNNEI. The DNA for the CDR3 is TGTGCCAGCTCGTCAGCGGGAGCGTGGGATACGCAGTATTTT. This codes for CASSSAGAWDTQYF. The whole variable domain, remainder taken from reference TRBV2 and TRBJ2-3, is EPEVTQTPSHQVTQMGQEVILRCVPISNHLYFYWYRQILGQKVEFLVSFYNNEISEKSEIFDDQFSVERPDGSNFTLKIRSTKLEDSAMYFCASSSAGAWDTQYFGPGTRLTVL.

The J gene is TRBJ1-2, the V gene TRBV7-9, with D uncertain. In germline, CDR1 is SEHNR, CDR2 FQNEAQ (reference sequence). CDR3 length equals 13 residues. Trimming removed 5 bases at V and 5 bases at J, with 12 bases between. The CDR3 protein is CASSTEFLYGYTF. The CDR3 DNA reads as TGTGCCAGCAGCACCGAATTCCTTTATGGCTACACCTTC. Supplemented by reference TRBV7-9 and TRBJ1-2, the full variable domain reads DTGVSQNPRHKITKRGQNVTFRCDPISEHNRLYWYRQTLGQGPEFLTYFQNEAQLEKSRLLSDRFSAERPKGSFSTLEIQRTEQGDSAMYLCASSTEFLYGYTFGSGTRLTVV.

Only a few counts were recorded for this clone. The genes are TRBV19 and TRBJ2-1, with 11 nucleotides matching TRBD2. J was trimmed by 5 bases and V by 6 bases; bases with no gene match: 6. This CDR3 has 15 amino acids. Per the germline V gene, CDR1 is LNHDA and CDR2 is SQIVND (reference sequence). The CDR3 is CASRPLAGAHNEQFF. CDR3 nucleotides: TGTGCCAGTAGGCCACTAGCGGGAGCGCACAATGAGCAGTTCTTC.